This entry describes one TCR beta chain. Antigen unknown. V lost 1 base and J 2 bases, leaving 7 bases between the germline ends. This CDR3 comprises 14 residues. Germline CDR1 reads SGDLS; CDR2 reads YYNGEE. cDNA libraries for TCR beta contained unique molecular identifiers. MiXCR, applied by TCRdb to the PCR reads, yields one record per CDR3 protein. The sample carries about 500,000 distinct CDR3 sequences, 40% to 55% recorded once. These data originate in a study of post-analysis software for immune sequencing data. The study's findings and limits: Included in a set of roughly five TRBV segments more frequent in patients than controls were TRBV5-6, TRBV5-1 and TRBV20-1.

This sequence was found in a girl under 18 with multiple sclerosis. The chain carries TRBV9 and TRBJ1-5; possible D gene TRBD1, 5 bases. The source material was blood. The CDR3 DNA reads TGTGCCAGCAGCGTAAGGGGTGGCAATCAGCCCCAGCATTTT. Residues: CASSVRGGNQPQHF. Based on the CDR3 plus reference TRBV9 and TRBJ1-5, the full variable domain is DSGVTQTPKHLITATGQRVTLRCSPRSGDLSVYWYQQSLDQGLQFLIQYYNGEERAKGNILERFSAQQFPDLHSELNLSSLELGDSALYFCASSVRGGNQPQHFGDGTRLSIL.